This T cell receptor beta chain was retrieved from a study of shared clonotypes between healthy human individuals. Study summary: A couple of women and a few men aged 18 to 49 served as donors.

Generated by immunoSEQ multiplex PCR, the TCRdb table keeps only in-frame clones and is missing some. This table holds fewer than 1.4 million clones, approximately 80% found once. Study-wide results and limits: Estimated clonotype richness was generally higher in naive than memory subsets. Rarefaction demonstrated incomplete sorted-subset sequencing despite large depth. Among non-shared clonotypes, generation probabilities were lower than among those shared by all four donors.

CDR1 SGHAT and CDR2 FQNNGV come from the germline V gene. Trimming pared 1 base from V and 7 bases from J, leaving 8 bases between. CDR3 length: 13 amino acids. In regard to this clone: As yet, its antigen is unknown.

The V call is TRBV11-2, the J call TRBJ2-1, with D possibly TRBD2 on 6 matching bases. The sequencing sample was made of memory CD4+ T cells from PBMCs. As for subset: CD45RA-negative fraction. The sequence was collected from a man aged 18 to 30 in good health. Some clones in this sample may be carry-over from other donors' samples. CDR3 nucleotides: TGTGCCAGCAGCTTAGGACTAGTGAATGAGCAGTTCTTC. Translation gives CASSLGLVNEQFF. The variable domain in full, completed from reference TRBV11-2 and TRBJ2-1, reads EAGVAQSPRYKIIEKRQSVAFWCNPISGHATLYWYQQILGQGPKLLIQFQNNGVVDDSQLPKDRFSAERLKGVDSTLKIQPAKLEDSAVYLCASSLGLVNEQFFGPGTRLTVL.